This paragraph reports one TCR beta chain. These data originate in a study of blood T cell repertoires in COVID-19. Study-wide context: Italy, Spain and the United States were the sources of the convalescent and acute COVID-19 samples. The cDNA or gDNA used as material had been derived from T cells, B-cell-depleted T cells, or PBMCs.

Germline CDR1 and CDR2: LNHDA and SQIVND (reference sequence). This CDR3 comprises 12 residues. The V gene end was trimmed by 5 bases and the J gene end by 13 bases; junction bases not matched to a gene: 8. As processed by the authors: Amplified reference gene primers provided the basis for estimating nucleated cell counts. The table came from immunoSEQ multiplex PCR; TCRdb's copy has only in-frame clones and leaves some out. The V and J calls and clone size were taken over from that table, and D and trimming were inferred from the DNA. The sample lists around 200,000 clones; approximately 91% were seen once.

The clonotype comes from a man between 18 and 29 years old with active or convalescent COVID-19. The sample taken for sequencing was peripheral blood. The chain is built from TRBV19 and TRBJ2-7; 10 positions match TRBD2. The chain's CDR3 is CASSGASGRGYF. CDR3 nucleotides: TGTGCCAGTAGTGGGGCTAGCGGGAGAGGATACTTC.